The 26 T cell receptor beta chains given below trace back to one sample, sequenced in a study of spatial heterogeneity in lung cancer. Time point of the sample: sample taken at primary tumor resection. Overall study results and limits: Higher tumor mutation counts went along with higher counts of expanded intratumoral alpha and beta TCRs.

These receptors have no known antigen. TCRdb analysed the 5' RACE reads with MiXCR anew, one entry per CDR3 protein. The sample lists 20,000 to 25,000 distinct CDR3 sequences, about 6% occurring once. The input for sequencing was lung tumor tissue, taken at surgery. These receptors were obtained from a male donor with early-stage non-small cell lung cancer.

This clonotype was recorded at least ten times. The rearrangement uses TRBV29-1 and TRBJ1-1; 8 nucleotides align to TRBD1. The junction had 11 bases not matched to a gene; V was cut back by 7 bases and J by 1 base. The CDR3 loop spans 15 amino acids. CDR1 is SQVTM, CDR2 ANQGSEA, per germline. This chain's CDR3 is CSAQDREKGNTEAFF. The CDR3 DNA is TGCAGCGCCCAGGACAGGGAAAAAGGGAACACTGAAGCTTTCTTT.

This clonotype was counted a few times. The rearrangement links TRBV6-5 to TRBJ1-6; 7 bases match TRBD1. After removal of 7 bases from V and 9 bases from J, the junction contained 6 bases not matched to a gene. Looked up from germline, CDR1 is MNHEY and CDR2 is SVGAGI. This CDR3 spans 13 amino acids. In nucleotides, the CDR3 is TGTGCCAGCAAGACAGGGCCGGGTTCACCCCTCCACTTT. This gives the protein CASKTGPGSPLHF.

This clonotype was seen ten or more times. The chain recombines TRBV7-3 with TRBJ2-7; 8 bases align to TRBD1. Per the germline V gene, CDR1 is SGHTA and CDR2 is FQGTGA. V trimming: 5 bases; J trimming: 7 bases; junction bases outside the gene matches: 10. The CDR3 spans 14 residues. This chain's CDR3 is CASSPSGGSREQYF. CDR3 coding DNA: TGTGCCAGCAGCCCATCAGGGGGCTCAAGGGAGCAGTACTTC.

In its sample, this clonotype was seen a few times. This chain connects TRBV15 to TRBJ2-5; D might be TRBD2 (5 bases). The germline V and J ends were trimmed by 0 bases and 1 base, with 6 bases remaining between them. Germline values: CDR1 LNHNV, CDR2 YYDKDF (reference sequence). The CDR3 extends over 14 amino acids. The CDR3 region is CATSRDRGQETQYF. CDR3 coding DNA: TGTGCCACCAGCAGAGATCGGGGCCAAGAGACCCAGTACTTC.

This clonotype has a count of ten or more. V gene TRBV6-5 combines with J gene TRBJ1-5, with a possible D match to TRBD1 (5 bases). This CDR3 has 16 residues. V was shortened by 5 bases and J by 0 bases, with 14 bases between the two germline ends. The germline gives CDR1 MNHEY, CDR2 SVGAGI. The CDR3 reads CASSTGPTYSNQPQHF. The CDR3, as DNA: TGTGCCAGCAGTACGGGGCCTACGTATAGCAATCAGCCCCAGCATTTT.

This clonotype was observed many times. The chain links TRBV10-3 to TRBJ1-3, with unresolved D. Trimming pared 3 bases from V and 0 bases from J, leaving 9 bases between. Germline V gives CDR1 ENHRY, CDR2 SYGVKD. The CDR3 consists of 15 residues. CDR3 region: CAISDHISSGNTIYF. CDR3 nucleotide sequence: TGTGCCATCAGTGATCACATTTCCTCTGGAAACACCATATATTTT.

This clonotype came up many times. The chain combines TRBV27 with TRBJ2-2, with D perhaps matching TRBD2 (6 bases). Germline CDR1 MNHEY, CDR2 SMNVEV (reference sequence). CDR3 size: 15 residues. Trimming pared 3 bases from V and 8 bases from J, leaving 16 bases between. CDR3 sequence reads: CASSFAGSFMGELFF. CDR3 in DNA: TGTGCCAGCAGTTTTGCGGGGTCGTTCATGGGGGAGCTGTTTTTT.

There are many counts of this clonotype. The chain links TRBV5-1 to TRBJ2-3; 8 nucleotides match TRBD1. V shed 1 base and J 2 bases; nucleotides not matched to a gene: 3. The germline V gene encodes CDR1 SGHRS and CDR2 YFSETQ. There are 15 residues in the CDR3. The CDR3 sequence: CASSLWDRNTDTQYF. DNA of the CDR3: TGCGCCAGCAGCTTGTGGGACAGGAACACAGATACGCAGTATTTT. The variable domain in full, with the rest retrieved from reference TRBV5-1 and TRBJ2-3, is KAGVTQTPRYLIKTRGQQVTLSCSPISGHRSVSWYQQTPGQGLQFLFEYFSETQRNKGNFPGRFSGRQFSNSRSEMNVSTLELGDSALYLCASSLWDRNTDTQYFGPGTRLTVL.

This clonotype has at least ten counts. The DNA for the CDR3 is TGTGCCAGCAGTTTATATCCGGAGAAATTGAATGGCTACACCTTC. Its protein is CASSLYPEKLNGYTF. The chain employs TRBV27 and TRBJ1-2; D remains unclear. The germline gives CDR1 MNHEY, CDR2 SMNVEV (reference sequence). V lost 1 base and J 6 bases, leaving 15 bases between the germline ends. The CDR3 has 15 residues.

This clonotype was recorded many times. V gene TRBV25-1 combines with J gene TRBJ1-6; 7 bases are a match to TRBD1. Germline loops: CDR1 MGHDK, CDR2 SYGVNS. This CDR3 region has 13 residues. V shed 6 bases and J 10 bases; nucleotides not matched to a gene: 6. CDR3 region: CASRGQRRSPLHF. The CDR3 DNA reads as TGTGCCAGCAGGGGACAGCGTCGCTCACCCCTCCACTTT.

This clonotype showed up just a few times. The rearrangement uses TRBV6-2 or TRBV6-3 and TRBJ2-7; 7 bases are shared with TRBD1. Germline V gene sequence: CDR1 MNHEY, CDR2 SVGEGT. The CDR3 contains 16 residues. V lost 4 bases and J lost 7; bases outside the gene matches: 16. The CDR3 region is CASSSPMGQIPQEQYF. In DNA form, the CDR3 reads TGTGCCAGCAGTTCACCCATGGGACAGATCCCCCAGGAGCAGTACTTC.

This clonotype was counted at least ten times. This CDR3 is CASSLTAGLEQYF. The CDR3 bases are TGTGCCAGCTCACTTACCGCGGGCCTCGAGCAGTACTTC. V usage is TRBV18 and J usage is TRBJ2-7, with a possible D match to TRBD2 (5 bases). Trimming removed 4 bases from V and 6 bases from J, with 13 bases in between. In germline, CDR1 is KGHSH, CDR2 LQKENI. This CDR3 is 13 amino acids long.

The rearrangement links TRBV6-1 to TRBJ2-7; TRBD1 matches 7 bases. The CDR3 is made up of 15 amino acids. Per germline, CDR1 MNHNS and CDR2 SASEGT. V shed 7 bases and J 0 bases; nucleotides not matched to a gene: 9. The CDR3: CASTRQGLRSYEQYF. CDR3 bases: TGTGCCAGCACTAGACAGGGTCTTCGCTCCTACGAGCAGTACTTC.

In its sample, this clonotype was seen many times. The V and J genes are TRBV7-3 and TRBJ2-6; 12 bases line up with TRBD2. The CDR3 length is 18 residues. Trimming at V came to 4 bases and at J to 0 bases, leaving 4 bases not matched to a gene. Germline values: CDR1 SGHTA, CDR2 FQGTGA. CDR3 protein: CASSSRLAGASGANVLTF. The CDR3 DNA sequence: TGTGCCAGCAGCTCCCGACTAGCGGGGGCCTCTGGGGCCAACGTCCTGACTTTC.

This clonotype was observed many times. CDR3 nucleotide sequence: TGTGCCAGCACTCTAGCGGGAGGGCCTCGCGATGAGCAGTTCTTC. Protein product: CASTLAGGPRDEQFF. The chain joins TRBV27 to TRBJ2-1; 12 nucleotides match TRBD2. V shed 7 bases and J 8 bases; nucleotides not matched to a gene: 9. Germline assignment: CDR1 MNHEY and CDR2 SMNVEV (reference sequence). CDR3 length equals 15 residues.

The chain couples TRBV18 to TRBJ1-5, with D unclear. The CDR3 extends over 14 amino acids. V lost 4 bases and J 3 bases, leaving 10 bases between the germline ends. The V gene's germline CDR1 is KGHSH and CDR2 LQKENI. This chain's CDR3 is CASSLSNANQPQHF. The CDR3 bases are TGTGCCAGCTCACTATCAAATGCCAATCAGCCCCAGCATTTT.

There are many counts of this clonotype. The chain couples TRBV4-2 to TRBJ2-2; TRBD2 agrees at 9 bases. The ends lost 3 bases at V and 7 bases at J; junction bases unmatched: 3. The germline V gene encodes CDR1 LGHNA and CDR2 YNFKEQ. The CDR3 covers 14 residues. CDR3 protein: CASSHSGRNGELFF. CDR3 DNA: TGTGCCAGCAGCCACAGCGGGAGGAACGGGGAGCTGTTTTTT.

This clonotype was observed at least ten times. The V call is TRBV27, the J call TRBJ2-1; D gene unclear. The CDR3 is made up of 12 amino acids. Germline CDR1 and CDR2: MNHEY and SMNVEV (reference sequence). Trimming removed 3 bases from V and 9 bases from J, with 9 bases in between. DNA for the CDR3: TGTGCCAGCAGTTTCAATCCAACTGAGCAGTTCTTC. As protein: CASSFNPTEQFF.

The chain joins TRBV7-3 to TRBJ2-2, with a tentative D call TRBD1 (6 bases). Germline V gives CDR1 SGHTA, CDR2 FQGTGA. The CDR3 loop spans 12 amino acids. V shed 5 bases and J shed 11 bases, with 12 bases lying between them. CDR3 sequence reads: CASSLSGVELFF. The CDR3 bases are TGTGCCAGCAGCCTTTCAGGGGTCGAGCTGTTTTTT.

This clonotype was seen repeatedly, ten times or more. The CDR3 coding sequence is TGCGCCAGCAGCTTGGCCGGGTTCCGGGGGCTAAAACGCACCGGGGAGCTGTTTTTT. Its translation is CASSLAGFRGLKRTGELFF. The chain links TRBV5-1 to TRBJ2-2; TRBD1 or TRBD2 may be the D gene (6 bases each). The germline CDR1 and CDR2 sequences are SGHRS and YFSETQ. Trimming left V 0 bases short and J 4 bases short, with 22 bases between. CDR3 length: 19 residues.

This clonotype was counted between two and nine times. The chain links TRBV15 to TRBJ2-7; 8 bases align to TRBD1. This CDR3 is 15 amino acids long. Unmatched junction bases numbered 9, after V lost 4 bases and J lost 4 bases. Germline-derived CDR1 and CDR2 are LNHNV and YYDKDF (reference sequence). CDR3 sequence: CATSIRPGGEYEQYF. Here the CDR3 DNA reads TGTGCCACCAGCATCCGGCCAGGGGGCGAGTACGAGCAGTACTTC.

This clonotype showed up many times. This chain joins TRBV5-1 and TRBJ2-5; perhaps TRBD1 as D (6 bases). Trimming removed 5 bases at V and 2 bases at J, with 13 bases between. Germline CDR1 reads SGHRS; CDR2 reads YFSETQ. The CDR3 consists of 14 residues. The CDR3 here is CASRPGHPQETQYF. CDR3 coding DNA: TGCGCCAGCAGACCGGGACACCCACAAGAGACCCAGTACTTC.

This clonotype was detected ten times or more. The chain uses TRBV27 and TRBJ1-5; D unclear. CDR1 and CDR2 from the germline V gene are MNHEY and SMNVEV (reference sequence). This CDR3 comprises 15 residues. V lost 3 bases, J lost 2 bases, and 11 bases lay in between. This CDR3 reads CASSFLGFGNQPQHF. CDR3 coding DNA: TGTGCCAGCAGTTTTCTGGGGTTCGGCAATCAGCCCCAGCATTTT.

This clonotype was observed many times. The chain carries TRBV7-3 and TRBJ2-2, with 11 positions matching TRBD2. The CDR3 has 21 residues. Per the germline V gene, CDR1 is SGHTA and CDR2 is FQGTGA. J lost 3 bases, V lost 1 base, and 16 bases had no gene match. The CDR3 nucleotides read TGTGCCAGCAGCTTAAGTCGGACTAGCGGGCCTGCTAATCGGGACACCGGGGAGCTGTTTTTT. Its translation: CASSLSRTSGPANRDTGELFF.

The table lists this clonotype with many counts. The chain is built from TRBV28 and TRBJ1-2, with D maybe TRBD1 (6 bases). The V and J ends lost 6 bases and 4 bases respectively, with 24 bases between them. CDR1 is MDHEN and CDR2 is SYDVKM in the germline V gene. The CDR3 spans 17 residues. Here the CDR3 reads CASSRGPISPPTYGYTF. DNA for the CDR3: TGTGCCAGCAGCAGGGGTCCGATCAGCCCTCCGACCTATGGCTACACCTTC.

This clonotype was seen repeatedly, ten times or more. This chain uses TRBV5-1 with TRBJ2-7; 7 bases match TRBD1. This CDR3 has 14 amino acids. The germline gives CDR1 SGHRS, CDR2 YFSETQ. Losses at the gene ends were 2 bases for V and 3 bases for J; bases not matched to a gene: 5. The CDR3 bases are TGCGCCAGCAGCTTCTCCCCAGGGGGCTACGAGCAGTACTTC. Encoded protein: CASSFSPGGYEQYF.